This record covers a single TCR beta chain. The germline gives CDR1 LNHNV, CDR2 YYDKDF (reference sequence). The CDR3 runs 15 residues. Trimming took off 0 bases at V and 5 bases at J, with 14 bases between the two ends. The data derive from a study of OX40 agonist ivuxolimab in advanced cancers. Produced via immunoSEQ multiplex PCR; TCRdb's table is partial and in-frame only. The sample shows 100,000 or so clones, 90% of them seen only once. The TCR originated in an adult with an advanced solid tumor such as melanoma, head and neck, liver or kidney cancer. Sequencing was performed on CD4+ or CD8+ T cells sorted from blood, taken in a trial of the OX40 agonist ivuxolimab. V is TRBV15 and J is TRBJ2-7; D is tentatively TRBD1 or TRBD2 (5 bases each). Here the CDR3 reads CATSRDRNLGDEQYF. The CDR3 DNA is TGTGCCACCAGCAGAGATCGGAACTTGGGGGACGAGCAGTACTTC.